A selection of T cell receptor beta chains follows, all from one sample in a study of CD8 T cells in Susac syndrome. From the immunoSEQ multiplex PCR reads, TCRdb called clonotypes with MiXCR, one entry per CDR3 protein. The repertoire holds about 430,000 distinct CDR3 sequences, with 85% as singletons. Sequenced input: CD8+ T cells from PBMCs. These receptors were obtained from a human donor with multiple sclerosis. Both conserved end residues are part of each CDR3. The order of the fields is D gene, J gene, clone size, V gene, CDR3 DNA, CDR3 protein. D genes are given only for firm matches. Expanded clones get a size class; other rows say once, few or many, or leave the size out.

>NA|TRBJ2-3|NA|TRBV4-1
TGCGCCAGCAGCCAAGATCGGTCAGGAGGGGATACGCAGTATTTT
CASSQDRSGGDTQYF
>NA|TRBJ1-5|NA|TRBV12-3/TRBV12-4
TGTGCCAGCAGTTCCCAAGGTGACAATCAGCCCCAGCATTTT
CASSSQGDNQPQHF
>NA|TRBJ1-4|NA|TRBV3-1
TGTGCCAGCAGCCAAGACTACCGGGCCTCTAATGAAAAACTGTTTTTT
CASSQDYRASNEKLFF
>TRBD1|TRBJ2-1|once|TRBV7-7
TGTGCCAGCAGCCCAGACAGGGGGCGTGAGAATGAGCAGTTCTTC
CASSPDRGRENEQFF
>TRBD1|TRBJ1-1|NA|TRBV12-3/TRBV12-4
TGTGCCAGCAGCTGGGACAGGGGTGGGGGCACTGAAGCTTTCTTT
CASSWDRGGGTEAFF
>NA|TRBJ2-1|NA|TRBV30
TGTGCCTGGAGTCACGGGGGATACTACAATGAGCAGTTCTTC
CAWSHGGYYNEQFF
>NA|TRBJ1-2|NA|TRBV19
TGTGCCAGTAGTATAGTCGGGGCGCTGCATACTCTTGGCTACACCTTC
CASSIVGALHTLGYTF
>NA|TRBJ1-6|NA|TRBV4-1
TGCGCCAGCAGCCAAGATGGGAGTTATAATTCACCCCTCCACTTT
CASSQDGSYNSPLHF
>NA|TRBJ1-1|NA|TRBV6-5
TGTGCCAGCAGTTACTCGCCATTTGGGGGGTTCACTGAAGCTTTCTTT
CASSYSPFGGFTEAFF
>NA|TRBJ2-5|NA|TRBV5-5
TGTGCCAGCAGCTTACCGGGCTACGGTAAAGAGACCCAGTACTTC
CASSLPGYGKETQYF
>NA|TRBJ2-1|NA|TRBV24-1
TGTGCCACCAGTGATTTCAACGATGAGCAGTTCTTC
CATSDFNDEQFF
>TRBD2|TRBJ2-7|NA|TRBV20-1
TGCAGTGCACAATCTAGCGGGAGGTCCTACGAGCAGTACTTC
CSAQSSGRSYEQYF
>TRBD2|TRBJ2-7|NA|TRBV3-1
TGTGCCAGCAGGCAAGTTGGAGCGGGGGGTTTTCTGGCCGAGCAGTACTTC
CASRQVGAGGFLAEQYF
>NA|TRBJ2-2|few|TRBV6-1
TGTGCCAGCAGTGAAGGGACATCGAACACCGGGGAGCTGTTTTTT
CASSEGTSNTGELFF
>NA|TRBJ2-5|NA|TRBV7-9
TGTGCCAGCGCGGCGGGCTTCCAAGAGACCCAGTACTTC
CASAAGFQETQYF
>NA|TRBJ2-6|NA|TRBV14
TGTGCCAGCAGCCCACGATCCTCTGGGGCCAACGTCCTGACTTTC
CASSPRSSGANVLTF
>TRBD1|TRBJ2-1|NA|TRBV29-1
TGCAGCCATTACGGACAGGGGGTTAGCAATGAGCAGTTCTTC
CSHYGQGVSNEQFF
>TRBD1|TRBJ2-1|NA|TRBV19
TGTGCGTCAGGGGGCCCACCATACAATGAGCAGTTCTTC
CASGGPPYNEQFF
>NA|TRBJ1-1|few|TRBV12-3/TRBV12-4
TGTGCCAGCAGTTTAGGCCTCCTCACTGAAGCTTTCTTT
CASSLGLLTEAFF
>NA|TRBJ2-3|few|TRBV4-1
TGCGCCAGCAGCCAAGATGGGATCTCAGATACGCAGTATTTT
CASSQDGISDTQYF
>TRBD1|TRBJ2-7|NA|TRBV12-3/TRBV12-4
TGTGCCAGCAGGAAAGGGACAGGCATTGCCTACGAGCAGTACTTC
CASRKGTGIAYEQYF
>NA|TRBJ2-1|once|TRBV20-1
TGCAGTGCGGACGGAGCGGGCCGCAGTTACTTCTACAATGAGCAGTTCTTC
CSADGAGRSYFYNEQFF
>NA|TRBJ2-2|NA|TRBV7-9
TGTGCCAGCAGCTTCGCTATTGAGCGGATGAACACCGGGGAGCTGTTTTTT
CASSFAIERMNTGELFF
>NA|TRBJ1-5|NA|TRBV27
TGTGCCAGCAGTCTCCACATACAACATCAGCCCCAGCATTTT
CASSLHIQHQPQHF
>NA|TRBJ1-5|NA|TRBV6-1
TGTGCCAGCAGTGAAAACGGCTACGTTCAGCCCCAGCATTTT
CASSENGYVQPQHF
>TRBD1|TRBJ1-1|NA|TRBV12-3/TRBV12-4
TGTGCCAGCAGAGGGACAGGGGGGAACACTGAAGCTTTCTTT
CASRGTGGNTEAFF
>NA|TRBJ1-1|NA|TRBV10-3
TGTGCCATCAGAGGGGTGAACACTGAAGCTTTCTTT
CAIRGVNTEAFF
>TRBD2|TRBJ2-1|NA|TRBV4-1
TGCGCCAGCAGCCAAGGGACTAGCGGGGGGTACGCGCAGTTCTTC
CASSQGTSGGYAQFF
>NA|TRBJ1-1|NA|TRBV7-9
TGTGCCAGCAGCTTCGCCGAGAACACTGAAGCTTTCTTT
CASSFAENTEAFF
>NA|TRBJ2-1|NA|TRBV28
TGTGCCAGCAGTTTGAGAGCGTTCTACAATGAGCAGTTCTTC
CASSLRAFYNEQFF
>NA|TRBJ2-1|NA|TRBV6-1
TGTGCCAGCAGTGAAATGTTATACAATGAGCAGTTCTTC
CASSEMLYNEQFF
>NA|TRBJ2-2|few|TRBV12-3/TRBV12-4
TGTGCCAGCAGTGAAACAGGGTCCGGGGAGCTGTTTTTT
CASSETGSGELFF
>NA|TRBJ2-2|NA|TRBV10-1
TGCGCCAGCACCCCTTCGAACACCGGGGAGCTGTTTTTT
CASTPSNTGELFF
>NA|TRBJ2-3|NA|TRBV7-6
TGTGCCAGCACCCCTTTAGGGGACGACGGGGATACGCAGTATTTT
CASTPLGDDGDTQYF
>TRBD1|TRBJ2-1|NA|TRBV13
TGTGCCAGCAGCTCCAACCCGGGACAGAGCTCCTACAATGAGCAGTTCTTC
CASSSNPGQSSYNEQFF
>TRBD1|TRBJ1-1|NA|TRBV5-4
TGTGCCAGCAGCCCGGGGACAGGAGCGAACACTGAAGCTTTCTTT
CASSPGTGANTEAFF
>NA|TRBJ2-7|NA|TRBV14
TGTGCCAGCAGCCAAGATATCGTCCTCTACGAGCAGTACTTC
CASSQDIVLYEQYF
>TRBD1|TRBJ1-4|NA|TRBV10-3
TGTGCCATCAGCGGGACAGGGGGCGATGAAAAACTGTTTTTT
CAISGTGGDEKLFF
>TRBD2|TRBJ2-7|once|TRBV3-1
TGTGCCAGCAGCCCGCTGTCTAGCGGGTTATACGAGCAGTACTTC
CASSPLSSGLYEQYF
>NA|TRBJ2-5|NA|TRBV6-5
TGTGCCAGCAGTTACTCCTCCTGGGGCGGGGAGACCCAGTACTTC
CASSYSSWGGETQYF
>NA|TRBJ2-1|once|TRBV4-1
TGCGCCAGCAGCCGGGGTGGGGGCTCCTACAATGAGCAGTTCTTC
CASSRGGGSYNEQFF
>NA|TRBJ2-7|NA|TRBV2
TGTGCCAGCATGGGATACGAGCAGTACTTC
CASMGYEQYF
>NA|TRBJ2-7|NA|TRBV6-2/TRBV6-3
TGTGCCAGCAGTTACTCCGGCCCCATCCCCTACGAGCAGTACTTC
CASSYSGPIPYEQYF
>TRBD1|TRBJ1-1|few|TRBV19
TGTGCCAGTAGTCCCCGGGACAGGGATACTGAAGCTTTCTTT
CASSPRDRDTEAFF
>NA|TRBJ2-7|NA|TRBV7-9
TGTGCCAGCAGCTTAGGGACCGGTTACTACGAGCAGTACTTC
CASSLGTGYYEQYF
>TRBD1|TRBJ2-2|NA|TRBV6-5
TGTGCCAGCAGATCCGGGACAGGGAGGACCGGGGAGCTGTTTTTT
CASRSGTGRTGELFF
>NA|TRBJ2-3|NA|TRBV6-5
TGTGCCAGCAGTTACCTAGGACCTGGAGATACGCAGTATTTT
CASSYLGPGDTQYF
>NA|TRBJ1-2|NA|TRBV13
TGTGCCAGCAGCTTAGGCGAGTCGGGCTATGGCTACACCTTC
CASSLGESGYGYTF
>TRBD2|TRBJ2-7|NA|TRBV5-6
TGTGCCAGCAGCTTGCGGGAGGGCAGCTACGAGCAGTACTTC
CASSLREGSYEQYF
>NA|TRBJ2-1|NA|TRBV3-1
TGTGCCAGCAGCCAGGGCCGGGGAAAGTTCTTC
CASSQGRGKFF
>NA|TRBJ1-2|NA|TRBV7-9
TGTGCCAGCAGCTTAGAATCGGGGGGAAGGGGCTACACCTTC
CASSLESGGRGYTF
>TRBD2|TRBJ2-7|few|TRBV27
TGTGCCAGCAGTTTAAAGGGACTAGCGGGGGCCTCCTACGAGCAGTACTTC
CASSLKGLAGASYEQYF
>NA|TRBJ2-1|NA|TRBV28
TGTGCCAGCAGTTCGGACTTCAATGAGCAGTTCTTC
CASSSDFNEQFF
>NA|TRBJ1-1|NA|TRBV30
TGTGCCTGGAGTGTCCAGGATCTGAGCACTGAAGCTTTCTTT
CAWSVQDLSTEAFF
>TRBD1|TRBJ2-3|NA|TRBV14
TGTGCCAGCAGCCCGACAGGGGGGGCTGGCACAGATACGCAGTATTTT
CASSPTGGAGTDTQYF